This TCR beta chain emerged from a study of beta chain features in type 1 diabetes. Study-wide results and caveats: Insertions were fewer and deletions more numerous at VDJ junctions in type 1 diabetes patients. Cells that show high TCR expression could be over-represented by cDNA sequencing. TCRB CDR3s were moderately but significantly shorter in Type 1 diabetes patients in all four CD4+ subsets. Whether TCRB rearrangement is influenced by HLA type went unresolved here.

Of note for this clone: What it recognizes is unknown.

V was clipped by 1 base and J by 4 bases; unmatched bases: 2. The CDR3 is 14 amino acids. Looked up from germline, CDR1 is SGHTA and CDR2 is FQGNSA. TCRB transcripts that were expressed got sequenced, as all of the isolated RNA had been reverse transcribed. Sequenced by immunoSEQ multiplex PCR; TCRdb stores in-frame clones only, minus some. The sample holds some 330,000 clones, 10% to 15% seen once. CD4+ naive, central memory, regulatory and stem cell-like memory subsets were isolated by sorting on CD45RO/CCR7/CD25/CD127/CD95/CD27. J is TRBJ1-2 and V is TRBV7-2; 8 bases fit TRBD1. Sequencing used naive CD4+ T cells from blood. The receptor was isolated from a woman between 18 and 29 years old with type 1 diabetes. The CDR3 loop is CASSLGGQVYGYTF. The CDR3 DNA is TGTGCCAGCAGCTTAGGGGGACAGGTCTATGGCTACACCTTC. Filled out from reference TRBV7-2 and TRBJ1-2, the complete variable domain reads GAGVSQSPSNKVTEKGKDVELRCDPISGHTALYWYRQSLGQGLEFLIYFQGNSAPDKSGLPSDRFSAERTGGSVSTLTIQRTQQEDSAVYLCASSLGGQVYGYTFGSGTRLTVV.